This T cell receptor beta chain originates from a study of cytomegalovirus exposure and HLA in healthy donors. Broader study findings: Later analysis found that TCR beta chains associated with HLA were more clonally expanded than other, equally common chains. With DRB1 most and HLA-C fewest, TCR association rates differed between HLA loci in a later analysis. TCR beta sequences reportedly predicted most subjects' HLA-A and HLA-B alleles accurately.

The donors were healthy bone marrow donors. A multiplex PCR was run with 60 Vbeta primers and 13 Jbeta primers. The assay was immunoSEQ multiplex PCR, and TCRdb's table has in-frame clones only and misses some. This sample has tens of thousands of clones, with approximately 85% found just once. As for this clone: Its antigen is not identified.

Sequenced input: PBMCs. This receptor was taken from a woman between 18 and 29 years old in good health and CMV-seropositive.

The CDR3: CASSLAGVGTGELFF. CDR3 DNA: TGTGCCAGCAGCTTAGCGGGAGTGGGCACCGGGGAGCTGTTTTTT. The chain combines TRBV6-5 with TRBJ2-2; 9 bases fit TRBD2. V trimming: 6 bases; J trimming: 4 bases; junction bases outside the gene matches: 6. The CDR3 loop spans 15 amino acids. Germline V CDR1 and CDR2: MNHEY, SVGAGI.